This TCR beta chain came from a study of cytomegalovirus exposure and HLA in healthy donors (dated by TCRdb to between 2016 and 2019). In the study overall: According to an earlier analysis of 587 of the donors, roughly 180 million T cells yielded 100 million or so unique TCR beta sequences and less than 300 Gb of sequence data. All discovery cohort repertoires had been generated using a single sequencing platform. An earlier analysis of approximately 630 of the donors applied high-throughput TCR beta sequencing to assess whether each TCR beta V gene segment acted as functional or pseudogenic. HLA typing covered class I and class II loci at four-digit resolution. To predict cytomegalovirus infection status, the study brought together high-throughput TCR immunosequencing, statistical association of individual TCRs with disease status, and machine learning. In a later analysis, previously published TCR beta repertoires from fewer than 750 donors were re-analyzed and high-resolution HLA genotyping was added so that TCR occurrence patterns could be studied. Donor age, sex, ethnicity and CMV serostatus were collected together with the repertoire data. The study used immunosequencing to profile the T cell repertoires of hundreds of subjects and linked those repertoires to cytomegalovirus serostatus. The aim of the study was to test whether cataloging public T cell receptors could identify signatures of past pathogen exposure. Along with the 666-subject first cohort, a separate validation cohort of over a hundred different subjects was used. A few DR-DQ haplotypes were handled as single units for association and clustering because linkage in the cohort was strong. Rather than using new phenotypic data, the later analysis identified candidate immune exposures from TCR beta sequences and from how often those sequences occurred across donors. The genetic ancestry cluster associated with self-reported Caucasian donors included roughly 84% of the 398 genotyped donors. A later genetic analysis used genome-wide SNP genotypes for 398 of the 666 donors, treating that subset as a discovery cohort. Among almost 400 genotyped donors of the cohort, an average of about 240,000 unique TCR beta nucleotide sequences were sequenced per donor, roughly a sixth of them non-productive. Typing coverage varied by locus: roughly 620-640 donors for A, B, C, DRB1 and DQB1; around 560 for DQA1; some 610 for DPA1; around 490 for DPB1. Roughly 300 gigabases of sequencing data and 78 million or so unique TCR sequences were included in an early release covering 500 to 750 HLA-typed donors.

The library was made by the immunoSEQ multiplex PCR assay. For the multiplex PCR, a mixture combining 60 forward primers for TCR Vbeta segments and 13 reverse primers for TCR Jbeta segments was used. The CDR3 region of rearranged TCR beta genes was amplified from genomic DNA with a multiplex PCR assay. On the Illumina HiSeq System, the amplified TCR beta libraries were sequenced as 87-base-pair reads. The study's own analysis went as follows. Across the 670 or so repertoires, a later analysis counted around 80 million unique TCR beta chains, approximately 10 million of which were shared by at least two donors. Raw reads were error-corrected and collapsed into unique sequences with a nearest-neighbor algorithm that merged closely related sequences to remove PCR and sequencing errors. CDR3 sequences were aligned to IMGT reference sequences to assign V, D and J gene segments. For a sequence to be retained, at least a six-nucleotide match to both a V gene segment and a J gene segment was required. A rearrangement counted as productive if the CDR3 had no stop codons and remained in frame with V and J, and every other rearrangement counted as non-productive. CDR3 was defined by IMGT convention, running from the second conserved V-encoded cysteine to the conserved J-encoded phenylalanine. In an earlier analysis of roughly 580 of the donors, sequences lacking an unambiguous match to a single V gene segment were excluded. In an earlier analysis of approximately 560 of the donors, a V segment was called functional when productive rearrangements were above 56.7%, and segregating when the standard deviation between donors exceeded 5%. A statistical classification framework was built to diagnose cytomegalovirus status from the catalog of TCR beta chain sequences. A later analysis assigned V and J genes by comparing TCR nucleotide sequences with IMGT/GENE-DB human TR gene sequences. In a later analysis, CDR3 sequences and most-parsimonious VDJ recombination scenarios were assigned using the TCRdist pipeline. In a later analysis, each TCR beta chain was defined by its CDR3 amino acid sequence together with its V-gene family, and reads without a unique V-gene family were excluded. As a way to deal with suspected cross-contamination and a sequencing artifact, a later analysis dropped approximately 590 nucleotide sequences that were highly shared and had low generation probability. A later analysis calculated a clonal expansion index for each public chain from normalized within-repertoire ranks of inferred template counts. Generation probabilities in a later analysis came from a VDJ recombination model fitted to out-of-frame rearrangements, and those results were checked against IGoR. A later analysis scored TCR-TCR, TCR-HLA and TCR-CMV co-occurrence with hypergeometric tests, applying a repertoire-size bias correction to TCR pairs. In a later analysis, false discovery rates were estimated by permuting HLA or CMV assignments 20 times. In a later analysis, co-occurring TCRs were grouped using DBSCAN, and TCRdist sequence similarity was added for clustering within HLA-allele-positive subsets. For co-occurrence clustering, repertoires with fewer than 30,000 or more than 120,000 public chains were excluded, along with four to six repertoires with anomalous nucleotide sharing. The immuneACCESS repertoire file appears here via TCRdb, limited to in-frame rearrangements. These files lack a portion of the clones; in checked studies, under half of the deficit traces to unresolved V genes, and the cause of the others is not known. V and J calls and clone size come straight from that table; D and trimming were deduced from the DNA. This sample holds about 98,000 clones; 55% to 75% were observed only once. Less than 2.5% of the sample goes to the ten largest clones.

Overall study outcomes, separate from this receptor: A group of highly shared sequence variants was considered likely to be a technical artifact of the sequencing pipeline. In a later analysis, HLA-associated TCR beta chains showed more clonal expansion and lower generation probabilities than non-associated chains that were equally common. Because counts were too low, roughly 17 rarely observed V segments, including chromosome 9 orphons, were left out of the earlier analysis of a few hundred of the donors. Linkage disequilibrium might explain the correlated functional status among segregating V segments, but an unknown experimental factor could not be excluded. It was suggested by the authors that the approach could potentially be generalized to other disease states and immunological phenotypes. In a later analysis, around 17,000 TCR beta sequences were associated with specific HLA alleles at a false discovery rate of 0.05. According to a later genetic analysis, donors in an Asian-associated ancestry cluster had fewer N-insertions in productive TCRs than the approximately 710-donor mean. Cytomegalovirus status was reported to be diagnosed by the classifier with high specificity and sensitivity in both the original and validation cohorts. In this cohort, only TCR beta chains were sequenced, and detectable features were limited by the absence of alpha or paired-chain data. A total of 164 TCR beta chains were listed by the study as associated with cytomegalovirus. Sequencing depth was assumed to be roughly uniform across donors in the presence/absence analyses, though that assumption may not hold. Several of the top co-occurrence clusters appeared to be linked to parvovirus B19, influenza, CMV and Epstein-Barr virus, according to a later analysis. Most TCR sequences were seen in very few donors, while some public TCRs were found in many individuals. In a later analysis, TCR association rates were found to vary across HLA loci, with the most associated TCRs seen for DRB1 alleles and the fewest for HLA-C alleles. In a later analysis, most CMV-associated TCR beta chains were found to appear HLA-restricted, with HLA associations seemingly driven largely by CMV exposure. A later genetic analysis associated a missense DCLRE1C variant with V-gene and J-gene trimming of TCR beta chains, and an independent cohort replicated the association. In an earlier analysis of some 500 of the donors, most TCR beta V segments appeared in productive rearrangements about 87% or about 30% of the time, broadly matching IMGT annotations. Because some donors lacked HLA typing at each locus, the association tests relied only on the typed subset. A further reported finding was that TCR beta sequences accurately predicted the HLA-A and HLA-B alleles for most subjects in the first cohort. The only immune exposure information available for the cohort was CMV serostatus. Assigning TCR associations to individual alleles was difficult when HLA alleles, especially DR and DQ, strongly co-occurred. A few of the identified cytomegalovirus-associated TCR beta chains were confirmed in vitro to be specific for cytomegalovirus antigens.

The sample holds a few counts of this clone. Its antigen specificity is not known. The sample holds no much larger clone one base away, and base qualities are not on file. The cohort consisted of 650 to 850 healthy bone marrow donors. At the time of sampling, every cohort member was nominally healthy, though immune exposures that went unrecorded were likely present. The donor was CMV seronegative and was included in the group of hundreds of seronegative cohort members. A peripheral blood sample was collected from each donor, and TCR beta sequencing was performed on peripheral blood mononuclear cells. The Qiagen DNeasy Blood Extraction Kit was used to extract genomic DNA from the blood cell samples. The TCR was taken from a man aged 50-59 years in good health and CMV-seronegative. Sample: PBMCs.

DNA sequence: TGTGCCAGCAGCGTAGATGGCCTAGAATATCAGCCCCAGCATTTT. The translation is CASSVDGLEYQPQHF. This chain joins TRBV9 to TRBJ1-5, with the D segment identity uncertain. The CDR3 contains 15 residues, cysteine and phenylalanine counted. Only the CDR3 DNA is retained, 45 bases long and in frame from the first base. The germline V gene provides CDR1 SGDLS and CDR2 YYNGEE. The V end loses 0 bases and the J end loses 5 bases, and a stretch of 12 bases separates them.